What follows is one TCR beta chain and its context. Its binding antigen is unknown. No per-base quality is available; no much larger clone lies one base away. There are 14 amino acids in the CDR3, from cysteine to phenylalanine inclusive. Of all the DNA, just the CDR3 is kept, 42 bases in frame from base 1. The germline V gene (reference sequence) supplies CDR1 LNHDA and CDR2 SQIVND. The germline ends are 8 bases apart after V is trimmed by 1 base and J by 2 bases. Explained via the paper, the time point label denotes: about 28 days (+/-7) after the second vaccine dose. Because spike-specific TCR depth and breadth did not differ between the two schedules, AZD1222 recipients who got a second dose at roughly 4 weeks were pooled with those who got a second dose at roughly 12 weeks. Vaccinee samples came from UK trials COV001 and COV002, including a single-blind randomized controlled phase 2/3 trial of AZD1222 (ChAdOx1 nCoV-19) in healthy adults. Trial participant PBMC samples were collected at day 0 and day 28 after the second dose for TCRbeta chain sequencing.

This entry is derived from a study of T cell responses to AZD1222 COVID-19 vaccine (dated by TCRdb to the early 2020s). Notes on the research overall: A total of around 240 trial participants underwent TCR sequencing, of whom nearly 210 received two doses of AZD1222 and about 26 received two doses of the MenACWY control vaccine. Trial participants were enrolled into age subgroups of 18-55, 56-69 and 70-plus years, which contained about 160, 30 and 59 TCR-sequenced participants, respectively. The paper's findings and limits, for the study overall: Epitopes outside the regions mutated in the B.1.351 and B.1.1.7 variants were reportedly recognized by nearly half of the unique spike-specific TCRs. Participants were mostly white British and included more females than males, and it was suggested by the authors that clonal diversity may have been underestimated. Vaccine-associated CD4 TCRs spanned the whole spike protein, with dominant responses in regions 160-218 and 743-854. Conclusions about previously exposed vaccinees are limited because only a handful of AZD1222 recipients were SARS-CoV-2 seropositive at baseline. In the small 56-69-year group, the increase in depth fell short of significance, most likely because of low power. A significant rise in spike-specific TCR breadth and depth was observed after two AZD1222 doses relative to day 0 and relative to MenACWY recipients. Because no day 14 peak-response samples were available, the repertoires could be characterized only after the peak T cell response.

The CDR3 regions of human TCRbeta chains were analyzed by immunosequencing. Under the source paper's analysis protocol: TCRs in the repertoires were compared against a reference library of SARS-CoV-2-specific TCRs that had been generated with the MIRA antigen-specificity platform. Breadth was defined as the fraction of unique TCRs that were SARS-CoV-2-associated. Depth was defined as the fraction of total T cells that were SARS-CoV-2-associated. Using the MIRA data, each spike-specific TCR was assigned both to the spike region to which the TCR was reactive and to a CD4 or CD8 class. Log10-transformed breadth and depth values were compared by one-way ANOVA with Sidak's multiple comparisons tests. Not all clones reach the TCRdb copy of this immuneACCESS table, which keeps in-frame sequences only. Checked studies attribute under half of the gap to unresolved V genes and leave the rest unexplained. The D gene and trimming were derived from the DNA, and the V and J assignments and clone size from that table. In this sample the table shows over 20,000 clones, over 75% of which occur a single time. Of the sample, 2.5% to 3% is held by the ten largest clones.

This specimen consisted of peripheral blood, obtained 28 days after the second AZD1222 dose. The clonotype originates from an adult who received the AZD1222 COVID-19 vaccine. Rearrangement joined TRBV19 to TRBJ1-1; D gene: possibly TRBD1, on 6 matching bases. The CDR3 region reads CASSIAGANTEAFF. The nucleotide sequence is given as TGTGCCAGTAGTATAGCGGGGGCAAACACTGAAGCTTTCTTT.